The 17 T cell receptor beta chains listed next were all sequenced from one sample in a study of CD4 and CD8 cells across lung adenocarcinoma regions. TCRdb used MiXCR to reprocess the PCR reads, holding one entry per CDR3 protein. Altogether some 5,300 distinct CDR3 sequences are present, 50% being singletons, with the ten largest covering 20%. Material: CD4+ T cells from the margin of a lung tumor. These receptor sequences come from a male donor with lung adenocarcinoma. The CD4 and CD8 labels of this study may be unreliable.

Written as DNA, the CDR3 is TGTGCCAGCAACCCACCCGGGACAGGGTATTCACCCCTCCACTTT. Protein sequence: CASNPPGTGYSPLHF. The gene calls are TRBV6-1 and TRBJ1-6, with TRBD1 matching over 9 bases. The trim removed 7 bases at V and 8 bases at J, leaving 9 bases unmatched. This CDR3 is built from 15 residues. In germline, CDR1 is MNHNS, CDR2 SASEGT.

This clonotype ranks as medium-sized. V gene TRBV6-1 combines with J gene TRBJ2-1; D not certain. The germline V gene encodes CDR1 MNHNS and CDR2 SASEGT. The CDR3 contains 13 residues. Trimming left V 6 bases short and J 9 bases short, with 15 bases between. The CDR3: CASREPNLPEQFF. For the CDR3, the DNA is TGTGCCAGCAGAGAACCCAACTTGCCTGAGCAGTTCTTC.

Concerning this clonotype itself: Germline is not matched at one junction end, which may reflect a read error. The chain recombines TRBV6-1 with TRBJ2-1; a possible D gene is TRBD1 (6 bases). The DNA end is more similar to TRBJ2-5, so the J call may be wrong. This CDR3 has 14 amino acids. The germline CDR1 and CDR2 sequences are MNHNS and SASEGT. The CDR3 region has the DNA TGTGCGAGCAGTGGGGGCATATCCCAAGATACCCAGTACTTC. This gives the protein CASSGGISQDTQYF.

By frequency in the sample, this clonotype is medium-sized. The gene calls are TRBV6-5 and TRBJ2-1, with 9 bases lining up with TRBD2. The closer fit of TRBJ2-7 to the DNA end suggests the J call may be wrong. CDR3 length equals 16 residues. CDR1 MNHEY and CDR2 SVGAGI come from the germline V gene. The CDR3 sequence is CASSFVNSGGRYEQYF. CDR3 DNA sequence: TGTGCCAGCAGTTTTGTAAATAGCGGGGGCCGGTACGAGCAGTACTTC.

This chain joins TRBV27 and TRBJ2-3; possible D gene TRBD2, 5 bases. CDR1 is MNHEY and CDR2 is SMNVEV in the germline V gene (reference sequence). V lost 6 bases, J lost 11 bases, and 24 bases lay in between. The CDR3 is 15 amino acids. The CDR3 region is CASRTGFQYKNMQYF. The DNA for the CDR3 is TGTGCCAGCAGGACGGGATTTCAATACAAAAATATGCAGTATTTT.

In its sample, this clonotype is large. This rearrangement joins TRBV6-5 to TRBJ1-2; possible D gene TRBD1, 6 bases. The CDR3 contains 12 residues. The V gene's germline CDR1 is MNHEY and CDR2 SVGAGI. V lost 4 bases and J lost 7, with 10 bases in between. CDR3 in amino acids: CASSWGGAGYTF. The CDR3 coding sequence is TGTGCCAGCAGTTGGGGGGGGGCTGGCTACACCTTC.

Worth noting for this clonotype: The germline gene is not matched at one end of the junction; a read error may be the cause. The J gene is TRBJ2-3, the V gene TRBV6-4; 7 nucleotides align to TRBD2. The CDR3 has 15 amino acids. The V gene's germline CDR1 is MRHNA and CDR2 SNTAGT. CDR3 in amino acids: CASSEGSGAKDTQYF. Written as DNA, the CDR3 is TGTGCCAGCAGTGAGGGGAGCGGGGCCAAAGATACTCAGTATTTT.

This clonotype is classed as medium-sized. V usage is TRBV6-1 and J usage is TRBJ2-3; 14 bases agree with TRBD2. Germline V gene lookup returns CDR1 MNHNS and CDR2 SASEGT. This CDR3 spans 15 amino acids. V lost 6 bases to trimming and J lost 8 bases; unmatched junction nucleotides: 7. The CDR3 DNA is TGTGCCAGCAGCCACGGGACTAGCGGGAGAGTTACGCAGTATTTT. Translation: CASSHGTSGRVTQYF.

The V call is TRBV6-1, the J call TRBJ2-5; tentatively, D is TRBD1 or TRBD2 (5 bases each). With 5 bases removed from V and 11 bases from J, the gap between germline ends came to 27 bases. CDR1 is MNHNS, CDR2 SASEGT, per germline. The CDR3 extends over 16 amino acids. CDR3 DNA sequence: TGTGCCAGCAGTCGTGCCCCGGGGCCCACAGCCAATGAGCAGTACTTC. Translating it yields CASSRAPGPTANEQYF.

The rearrangement joins TRBV6-5 to TRBJ2-7; the match to TRBD1 covers 10 bases. The ends lost 2 bases at V and 2 bases at J; junction bases unmatched: 3. Germline lookup yields CDR1 MNHEY and CDR2 SVGAGI. CDR3 length: 15 residues. CDR3 nucleotides: TGTGCCAGCAGTTACAGGGGACAGGGGACCTACGAGCAGTACTTC. Translated, it gives CASSYRGQGTYEQYF.

This clonotype is termed medium-sized. This rearrangement joins TRBV6-5 to TRBJ2-1; D remains ambiguous. The last part of the DNA fits TRBJ2-5 better; the J call may be wrong. CDR3 length equals 11 residues. CDR1 and CDR2 from the germline V gene are MNHEY and SVGAGI. As DNA, the CDR3 is TGTGCCAGCAGTAACCGAGAGACCCAGTACTTC. Protein: CASSNRETQYF.

This clonotype was observed once. Mismatch with germline at one junction end may stem from a read error. V gene TRBV27 combines with J gene TRBJ2-3; D possibly matches TRBD1 or TRBD2 (5 bases each). The CDR3 is 15 amino acids. Per germline, CDR1 MNHEY and CDR2 SMNVEV (reference sequence). The CDR3 spells CASGTGLRATDTQYF. The CDR3 DNA is TGTGCCAGCGGGACGGGGCTGCGAGCCACAGATACGCAGTATTTC.

This clonotype turned up a few times. This chain connects TRBV6-5 to TRBJ2-1; D gene unclear. The V end was cut by 0 bases, the J end by 7 bases, with 13 bases between. Germline V lookup: CDR1 MNHEY, CDR2 SVGAGI. The CDR3 is 15 amino acids. CDR3 DNA: TGTGCCAGCAGTTACTCGTACCTTTTATTGAATGAGCAGTTCTTC. This sequence encodes CASSYSYLLLNEQFF.

By sample share, this clonotype is medium-sized. The chain is built from TRBV6-5 and TRBJ2-1, with D possibly being TRBD2 (5 bases). The CDR3 totals 16 residues. Germline CDR1 MNHEY, CDR2 SVGAGI. Deletions cut 4 bases from V and 1 base from J, with 14 bases between. The CDR3 DNA is TGTGCCAGCAGTTTGGTATGGCAGCGGTCCTACAATGAGCAGTTCTTC. Its translation is CASSLVWQRSYNEQFF.

This clonotype was recorded many times. The chain recombines TRBV6-1 with TRBJ1-2; the match to TRBD1 covers 9 bases. J was trimmed by 6 bases and V by 6 bases; bases with no gene match: 2. The CDR3 length is 12 residues. Germline CDR1 MNHNS, CDR2 SASEGT. In DNA, the CDR3 is TGTGCCAGCAGCCGGACAGGGGATGGCTACACCTTC. Translation: CASSRTGDGYTF.

The gene calls are TRBV27 and TRBJ2-5, with D perhaps being TRBD1 or TRBD2 (6 bases each). CDR3 length equals 15 residues. CDR1 is MNHEY, CDR2 SMNVEV, per germline (reference sequence). Deletions cut 11 bases from V and 8 bases from J, with 27 bases between. CDR3 DNA: TGTGCCGGGGGGCTTGGGACACGTGACCCAGATACCCAGTACTTC. It codes for CAGGLGTRDPDTQYF.

This clonotype is termed medium-sized. The rearrangement uses TRBV7-6 and TRBJ2-3; D is unclear. V was cut by 1 base and J by 2 bases, with 4 bases left in between. The length of the CDR3 is 13 residues. Germline-derived CDR1 and CDR2 are SGHVS and FNYEAQ. The CDR3 protein is CASSLGVTDTQYF. Written as DNA, the CDR3 is TGTGCCAGCAGCTTAGGGGTCACAGATACGCAGTATTTT.